The 8 T cell receptor beta chains below were found in one sample sequenced in a study of early T cells in non-severe SARS-CoV-2 infection. MiXCR, applied by TCRdb to the 5' RACE reads, yields one record per CDR3 protein. The table has 69,000 or so distinct CDR3 sequences, approximately 9.5% seen once. Input material: whole blood. The receptors were sampled from an adult who was a healthcare worker with PCR-confirmed SARS-CoV-2 infection or an uninfected control (not recorded which).

This clonotype was seen repeatedly, ten times or more. The V gene is TRBV7-9, the J gene TRBJ1-6; D remains ambiguous. V lost 6 bases, J lost 3 bases, and 9 bases lay in between. Germline CDR1 is SEHNR and CDR2 is FQNEAQ (reference sequence). The CDR3 extends over 14 amino acids. DNA for the CDR3: TGTGCCAGCAGTCTTTCAAACTATAATTCACCCCTCCACTTT. This codes for CASSLSNYNSPLHF.

CDR3 sequence: CASSQDRRSTQYF. The DNA for the CDR3 is TGTGCCAGCAGCCAAGACCGTCGATCTACGCAGTATTTT. The gene calls are TRBV3-1 and TRBJ2-3; D unclear. Per germline, CDR1 LGHDT and CDR2 YNNKEL (reference sequence). V lost 0 bases to trimming and J lost 8 bases, with 9 bases between them. There are 13 residues in the CDR3.

This clonotype came up many times. This chain connects TRBV25-1 to TRBJ2-3; TRBD1 agrees at 8 bases. J gave up 5 bases and V 10 bases, and 17 bases lay outside the gene matches. Per the germline V gene, CDR1 is MGHDK and CDR2 is SYGVNS. The CDR3 is made up of 16 amino acids. CDR3 sequence (DNA): TGTGCCACCAGAGCGGAGCAGGGGGCATTGTTAGATACGCAGTATTTT. It encodes CATRAEQGALLDTQYF. The whole variable domain, remainder taken from reference TRBV25-1 and TRBJ2-3, is EADIYQTPRYLVIGTGKKITLECSQTMGHDKMYWYQQDPGMELHLIHYSYGVNSTEKGDLSSESTVSRIRTEHFPLTLESARPSHTSQYLCATRAEQGALLDTQYFGPGTRLTVL.

This clonotype was seen more than once but under ten times. The V and J genes are TRBV29-1 and TRBJ2-3, with a possible D match to TRBD2 (6 bases). Germline V CDR1 and CDR2: SQVTM, ANQGSEA. The CDR3 totals 12 residues. V lost 7 bases and J lost 6, with 14 bases in between. The CDR3 reads CSGGTLMDTQYF. The CDR3 coding sequence is TGCAGCGGCGGGACCCTCATGGATACGCAGTATTTT.

This clonotype occurred many times. This chain links TRBV20-1 with TRBJ1-1, with D possibly TRBD1 on 5 matching bases. The CDR3 is 15 amino acids. The V and J ends lost 5 bases and 2 bases respectively, with 18 bases between them. CDR1 DFQATT and CDR2 SNEGSKA come from the germline V gene (reference sequence). CDR3 bases: TGCAGTGCTCCAAAACGACAGCAATCTAACACTGAAGCTTTCTTT. It codes for CSAPKRQQSNTEAFF.

This clonotype was seen more than once but under ten times. The chain employs TRBV6-6 and TRBJ2-7, with D possibly matching TRBD2 (6 bases). The CDR3 extends over 14 amino acids. Germline CDR1 MNHNY, CDR2 SVGAGI (reference sequence). V was clipped by 3 bases and J by 6 bases, with 15 bases between them. The CDR3 region is CASSYTGTEGEQYF. Here the CDR3 DNA reads TGTGCCAGCAGTTATACCGGGACTGAAGGCGAGCAGTACTTC.

This clonotype was counted many times. J is TRBJ2-1 and V is TRBV20-1; D might be TRBD2 (5 bases). The germline V gene has CDR1 DFQATT and CDR2 SNEGSKA (reference sequence). This CDR3 comprises 11 residues. The CDR3 nucleotides are TGCAGGGTACTAGGTTACAATGAGCAGTTCTTC. Its translation: CRVLGYNEQFF.

This chain links TRBV7-9 with TRBJ1-1; no firm D call. Germline CDR1 is SEHNR and CDR2 is FQNEAQ (reference sequence). This CDR3 contains 15 residues. V shed 1 base and J shed 1 base, with 10 bases lying between them. The CDR3 is CASSLDVGRNTEAFF. For the CDR3, the DNA is TGTGCCAGCAGCTTAGATGTAGGGCGGAACACTGAAGCTTTCTTT.